These 29 T cell receptor beta chains were sequenced from one sample in a study of cytomegalovirus exposure and HLA in healthy donors. PCR amplification relied on 60 Vbeta primers (plus 13 Jbeta primers). Sequencing used immunoSEQ multiplex PCR; TCRdb keeps in-frame clones, though not all of them. In the table there are about 170,000 clones, over 70% of which are singletons. The sequenced material came from PBMCs. The receptor set was obtained from a woman aged 45 to 65 in good health and CMV-seropositive.

The table lists this clone with a few counts. The CDR3 sequence: CASSPSSSSYEQYF. CDR3 coding DNA: TGTGCCAGCAGCCCCTCGTCGTCGTCCTACGAGCAGTACTTC. The genes are TRBV7-9 and TRBJ2-7, with D uncertain. Germline V gene sequence: CDR1 SEHNR, CDR2 FQNEAQ (reference sequence). The V gene lost 5 bases and the J gene lost 1 base, with 12 bases spanning the gap. This CDR3 has 14 amino acids.

This clone was found many times. This rearrangement joins TRBV10-3 to TRBJ1-4, with D possibly matching TRBD1 (6 bases). Between the trimmed V and J ends, which lost 11 bases and 7 bases, there was a span of 17 bases. This CDR3 has 13 amino acids. The germline V gene encodes CDR1 ENHRY and CDR2 SYGVKD. In DNA, the CDR3 is TGTGCCCACGTCGGACAGTTGGGTGAAAAACTGTTTTTT. Encoded protein: CAHVGQLGEKLFF.

This clone was counted between two and nine times. This rearrangement joins TRBV18 to TRBJ1-1; 10 bases agree with TRBD1. There are 15 residues in the CDR3. The germline CDR1 and CDR2 sequences are KGHSH and LQKENI. With 2 bases clipped from V and 11 bases from J, the junction kept 11 bases outside the gene matches. CDR3 protein: CASSPSKTGGNYAFF. The CDR3 DNA reads as TGTGCCAGCTCACCATCAAAGACAGGGGGCAACTATGCTTTCTTT. Using reference TRBV18 and TRBJ1-1 for the parts outside the CDR3, the full variable domain is NAGVMQNPRHLVRRRGQEARLRCSPMKGHSHVYWYRQLPEEGLKFMVYLQKENIIDESGMPKERFSAEFPKEGPSILRIQQVVRGDSAAYFCASSPSKTGGNYAFFGQGTRLTVV.

The chain combines TRBV7-2 with TRBJ2-7, with D perhaps matching TRBD2 (7 bases). Germline CDR1 and CDR2: SGHTA and FQGNSA. The CDR3 is 15 amino acids. The germline V and J ends were trimmed by 0 bases and 6 bases, with 15 bases remaining between them. This chain's CDR3 is CASSLARGGSGEQYF. Here the CDR3 DNA reads TGTGCCAGCAGCTTAGCGAGGGGGGGCTCAGGCGAGCAGTACTTC.

The chain recombines TRBV23-1 with TRBJ1-5, with 7 bases that match TRBD1. TRBV23-1 counts as an open reading frame of uncertain function. CDR3 size: 17 residues. V shed 3 bases and J 4 bases; nucleotides not matched to a gene: 12. This CDR3 reads CASSHLMVGQNNQPQHF. The CDR3 DNA is TGCGCCAGCAGTCACCTCATGGTGGGACAGAATAATCAGCCCCAGCATTTT.

The chain is built from TRBV7-8 and TRBJ2-4; a possible D gene is TRBD1 (5 bases). V was clipped by 5 bases and J by 4 bases, with 9 bases between them. Per the germline V gene, CDR1 is SGHVS and CDR2 is FQNEAQ. This CDR3 contains 13 residues. The CDR3 DNA follows: TGTGCCAGCAGCCTCGACAGAAAAAACATTCAGTACTTC. As protein: CASSLDRKNIQYF.

The V and J genes are TRBV19 and TRBJ1-2; tentatively, D is TRBD1 (5 bases). The CDR3 spans 14 residues. Germline-derived CDR1 and CDR2 are LNHDA and SQIVND (reference sequence). V gave up 3 bases and J gave up 0 bases, with 8 bases separating them. The CDR3 DNA reads as TGTGCCAGTAGTATGGGGGGAGCTAACTATGGCTACACCTTC. Translation: CASSMGGANYGYTF.

The chain uses TRBV6-1 and TRBJ2-7; D may be TRBD2 (5 bases). V was cut by 3 bases and J by 5 bases, with 14 bases left in between. Germline V CDR1 and CDR2: MNHNS, SASEGT. The CDR3 spans 14 residues. Written as DNA, the CDR3 is TGTGCCAGCAGTGAGGCCGGGGTCCCCCACGAGCAGTACTTC. It codes for CASSEAGVPHEQYF.

On this clone: Lacking the conserved final phenylalanine or tryptophan, this CDR3 likely reflects a read error. No DNA is shown, since the ends of the CDR3 on it are uncertain; the CDR3 is the one TCRdb lists. This sequence joins TRBV6-5 and TRBJ1-4. 16 amino acids form the CDR3, both terminal residues included. Per germline, CDR1 MNHEY and CDR2 SVGAGI. This CDR3 reads CASSSPTPDRGGSEVL.

The chain recombines TRBV18 with TRBJ1-2; 7 nucleotides agree with TRBD1. This CDR3 is built from 15 residues. V gave up 1 base and J gave up 1 base; unmatched junction bases: 3. Germline-derived CDR1 and CDR2 are KGHSH and LQKENI. The CDR3: CASSPRNRGNYGYTF. The CDR3 DNA sequence: TGTGCCAGCTCACCACGAAACAGGGGTAACTATGGCTACACCTTC. Using reference TRBV18 and TRBJ1-2 for the parts outside the CDR3, the full variable domain is NAGVMQNPRHLVRRRGQEARLRCSPMKGHSHVYWYRQLPEEGLKFMVYLQKENIIDESGMPKERFSAEFPKEGPSILRIQQVVRGDSAAYFCASSPRNRGNYGYTFGSGTRLTVV.

This chain links TRBV19 with TRBJ1-1, with 9 bases that match TRBD1. After removal of 5 bases from V and 5 bases from J, the junction contained 6 bases not matched to a gene. The CDR3 runs 14 residues. Germline CDR1 LNHDA, CDR2 SQIVND (reference sequence). The chain's CDR3 is CASSVGQGWTEAFF. The DNA for the CDR3 is TGTGCCAGTAGTGTCGGACAGGGGTGGACTGAAGCTTTCTTT.

This sequence joins TRBV7-9 and TRBJ2-2; possible D gene TRBD2, 6 bases. V gave up 3 bases and J gave up 6 bases, with 20 bases separating them. This CDR3 region has 17 residues. From germline, CDR1 is SEHNR and CDR2 FQNEAQ (reference sequence). The CDR3 DNA sequence: TGTGCCAGCAGCTTGAGTCAGCTGGGACTTAGTGCCGGGGAGCTGTTTTTT. It codes for CASSLSQLGLSAGELFF.

The J gene is TRBJ1-1, the V gene TRBV6-5; unclear D gene. Trimming took 6 bases from V and 3 from J, leaving 14 bases between them. The CDR3 loop spans 14 amino acids. Germline V lookup: CDR1 MNHEY, CDR2 SVGAGI. CDR3 nucleotide sequence: TGTGCCAGCAGATTATTGGGCTCGGACACTGAAGCTTTCTTT. Translating gives CASRLLGSDTEAFF.

This chain joins TRBV7-2 and TRBJ2-5; 8 positions match TRBD2. The CDR3 is 13 amino acids. CDR1 and CDR2 (germline): SGHTA, FQGNSA. V was clipped by 4 bases and J by 5 bases; unmatched bases: 3. The CDR3 coding sequence is TGTGCCAGCAGCTCTGGCGGGAGGGAGACCCAGTACTTC. Protein product: CASSSGGRETQYF.

The genes are TRBV27 and TRBJ2-3; 16 positions match TRBD2. The length of the CDR3 is 19 residues. The V gene's germline CDR1 is MNHEY and CDR2 SMNVEV (reference sequence). With V trimmed by 7 bases and J by 2 bases, 12 bases remained unmatched. In DNA, the CDR3 is TGTGCCAGCATCCCTCGGGGACTAGCGGGAGGGCCGATCACAGATACGCAGTATTTT. It specifies CASIPRGLAGGPITDTQYF.

The chain couples TRBV5-1 to TRBJ2-1, with D tentatively TRBD1 (5 bases). CDR3 length: 13 amino acids. V was clipped by 2 bases and J by 8 bases, with 11 bases between them. Germline lookup yields CDR1 SGHRS and CDR2 YFSETQ. CDR3 sequence: CASSFPGNDEQFF. The CDR3 DNA is TGCGCCAGCAGCTTTCCAGGGAACGATGAGCAGTTCTTC.

The chain links TRBV7-9 to TRBJ1-1, with D uncertain. The CDR3 runs 16 residues. Trimming left V 4 bases short and J 0 bases short, with 15 bases between. The V gene's germline CDR1 is SEHNR and CDR2 FQNEAQ (reference sequence). The CDR3 region has the DNA TGTGCCAGCAGCTCCCGAGACAACCGCATGAACACTGAAGCTTTCTTT. Translating it yields CASSSRDNRMNTEAFF.

The rearrangement joins TRBV9 to TRBJ2-3, with 7 bases aligning to TRBD2. The CDR3 extends over 15 amino acids. V dropped 0 bases and J dropped 2; count of bases not matched to a gene: 3. Germline V gene lookup returns CDR1 SGDLS and CDR2 YYNGEE. CDR3 bases: TGTGCCAGCAGCGTAGGTGCGGGAGACACAGATACGCAGTATTTT. Translation: CASSVGAGDTDTQYF.

The chain carries TRBV10-1 and TRBJ2-1; D might be TRBD2 (6 bases). Germline assignment: CDR1 WNHNN and CDR2 SYGVQD (reference sequence). With 2 bases removed from V and 8 bases from J, the gap between germline ends came to 10 bases. This CDR3 has 13 amino acids. As DNA, the CDR3 is TGCGCCAGCAGTGAGCAGGTAGCGGATGAGCAGTTCTTC. Translating gives CASSEQVADEQFF.

V usage is TRBV5-1 and J usage is TRBJ2-1, with D unresolved. The germline V gene encodes CDR1 SGHRS and CDR2 YFSETQ. The V gene lost 1 base and the J gene lost 9 bases, with 14 bases spanning the gap. CDR3 size: 14 residues. The CDR3 DNA is TGCGCCAGCAGCTTGCAGCCAGCGAGTAGTGAGCAGTTCTTC. The encoded protein is CASSLQPASSEQFF.

The CDR3 sequence is CASSPGTGRNEQYF. CDR3 nucleotide sequence: TGTGCCAGCAGCCCTGGGACAGGGCGGAACGAGCAGTACTTC. The V call is TRBV11-3, the J call TRBJ2-7; TRBD1 matches at 9 bases. The CDR3 is 14 amino acids. Germline values: CDR1 SGHNT, CDR2 YENEEA. Trimming removed 5 bases from V and 5 bases from J; junction bases left unmatched: 7.

This clone turned up a few times. The CDR3 sequence is CASSDGHRKNTGELFF. CDR3 coding DNA: TGTGCCAGCAGTGACGGACACCGAAAGAACACCGGGGAGCTGTTTTTT. The chain recombines TRBV6-4 with TRBJ2-2, with TRBD1 as a possible D gene (5 bases). This CDR3 has 16 amino acids. V lost 2 bases and J 1 base, leaving 11 bases between the germline ends. Germline CDR1 and CDR2: MRHNA and SNTAGT.

The V and J genes are TRBV5-1 and TRBJ1-3, with 8 bases that match TRBD1. The J segment lost 2 bases and the V segment lost 4 bases, leaving 20 bases of the junction unmatched. Germline V CDR1 and CDR2: SGHRS, YFSETQ. The CDR3 totals 20 residues. The chain's CDR3 is CASSHDRGRPRGIAGNTIYF. The CDR3, as DNA: TGCGCCAGCAGCCACGACAGGGGCAGGCCTAGGGGCATAGCTGGAAACACCATATATTTT.

This chain uses TRBV6-5 with TRBJ2-7; 9 nucleotides match TRBD1. This CDR3 region has 16 residues. CDR1 and CDR2 from the germline V gene are MNHEY and SVGAGI. With 2 bases clipped from V and 4 bases from J, the junction kept 9 bases outside the gene matches. The CDR3 nucleotides are TGTGCCAGCAGTTACGGATCAGGGACAGGGACGTACGAGCAGTACTTC. It codes for CASSYGSGTGTYEQYF.

This chain joins TRBV19 and TRBJ2-1, with TRBD2 matching over 11 bases. CDR3 length: 14 residues. The germline CDR1 and CDR2 sequences are LNHDA and SQIVND (reference sequence). V lost 7 bases and J lost 7; bases outside the gene matches: 6. CDR3 loop: CASKRLAGGNEQFF. The CDR3 nucleotides read TGTGCCAGTAAAAGGCTAGCGGGAGGAAATGAGCAGTTCTTC.

This chain joins TRBV9 and TRBJ2-2; a weak D match, TRBD2 (5 bases). V lost 0 bases and J 0 bases, leaving 12 bases between the germline ends. Looked up from germline, CDR1 is SGDLS and CDR2 is YYNGEE. The CDR3 is 17 residues long. CDR3 nucleotides: TGTGCCAGCAGCGTAGCTGGTCCGGGGACGAACACCGGGGAGCTGTTTTTT. Amino acids: CASSVAGPGTNTGELFF.

This sequence joins TRBV14 and TRBJ1-2; D possibly corresponds to TRBD1 (5 bases). Germline V gives CDR1 SGHDN, CDR2 FVKESK. This CDR3 has 14 amino acids. With 0 bases removed from V and 8 bases from J, the gap between germline ends came to 13 bases. The CDR3 sequence is CASSQDWGVGGYTF. In nucleotides, the CDR3 is TGTGCCAGCAGCCAAGATTGGGGGGTCGGAGGCTACACCTTC.

This clone was counted a few times. The V gene is TRBV2, the J gene TRBJ2-7; 9 positions match TRBD1. The CDR3 spans 12 residues. J lost 3 bases, V lost 10 bases, and 4 bases had no gene match. CDR1 SNHLY and CDR2 FYNNEI come from the germline V gene. CDR3: CANGQGNYEQYF. The CDR3 DNA follows: TGTGCCAACGGACAGGGGAACTACGAGCAGTACTTC.

The chain links TRBV28 to TRBJ2-1; 7 positions agree with TRBD2. This CDR3 has 16 residues. Germline values: CDR1 MDHEN, CDR2 SYDVKM. V was clipped by 6 bases and J by 2 bases; unmatched bases: 10. The CDR3 loop reads CASSPAGGRAYNEQFF. CDR3 in DNA: TGTGCCAGCAGCCCTGCTGGCGGGAGAGCCTACAATGAGCAGTTCTTC.